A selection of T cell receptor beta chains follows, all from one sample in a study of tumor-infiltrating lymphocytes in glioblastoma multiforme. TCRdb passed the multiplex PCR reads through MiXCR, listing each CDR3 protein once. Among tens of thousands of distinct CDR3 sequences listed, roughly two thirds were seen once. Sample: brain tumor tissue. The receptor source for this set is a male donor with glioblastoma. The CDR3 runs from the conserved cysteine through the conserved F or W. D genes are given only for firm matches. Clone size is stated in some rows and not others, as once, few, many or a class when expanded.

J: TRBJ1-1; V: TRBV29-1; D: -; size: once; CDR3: CSGLTGRNTEAFF; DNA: TGCAGCGGACTGACAGGACGGAACACTGAAGCTTTCTTT
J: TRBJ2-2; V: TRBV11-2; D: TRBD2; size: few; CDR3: CVSTSIAGAGEELFF; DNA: TGTGTCAGCACCTCGATAGCGGGAGCGGGCGAGGAGCTGTTTTTT
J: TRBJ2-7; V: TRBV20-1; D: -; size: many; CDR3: CSVTRGVDEQYF; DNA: TGCAGTGTGACTAGAGGCGTGGACGAGCAGTACTTC
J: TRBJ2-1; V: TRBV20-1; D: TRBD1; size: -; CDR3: CNARGQGVSSYNEQFF; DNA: TGCAATGCTAGAGGACAGGGAGTAAGCTCCTACAATGAGCAGTTCTTC
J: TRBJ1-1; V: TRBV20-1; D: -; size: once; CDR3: CIARDGGGLGSEAFF; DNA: TGCATCGCCAGAGATGGGGGGGGACTTGGGTCTGAAGCTTTCTTT
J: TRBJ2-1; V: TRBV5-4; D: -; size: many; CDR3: CASSLSSGTYNEQFF; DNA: TGTGCCAGCAGCTTGAGTAGCGGCACCTACAATGAGCAGTTCTTC
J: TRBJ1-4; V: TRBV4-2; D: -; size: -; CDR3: CASREDGTRDEKLFF; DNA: TGTGCCAGCAGAGAGGACGGGACAAGAGATGAAAAACTGTTTTTT
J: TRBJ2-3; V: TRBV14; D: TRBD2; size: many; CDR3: CASSQGGGSTDTQYF; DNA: TGTGCCAGCAGCCAAGGGGGGGGTTCCACAGATACGCAGTATTTT
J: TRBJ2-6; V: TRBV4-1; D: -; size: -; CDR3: CAGSLDSGANVLTF; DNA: TGCGCCGGCAGCCTTGACTCTGGGGCCAACGTCCTGACTTTC
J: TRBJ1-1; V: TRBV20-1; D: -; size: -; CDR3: CSAIGLLRGEAFF; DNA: TGCAGTGCTATAGGTCTGCTGAGGGGTGAAGCTTTCTTT
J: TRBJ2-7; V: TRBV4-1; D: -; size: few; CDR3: CASRGLAVEQYF; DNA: TGCGCCAGCCGGGGGCTCGCAGTCGAGCAGTACTTC
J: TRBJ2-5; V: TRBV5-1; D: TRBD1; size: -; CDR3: CASRSDRRQYF; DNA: TGCGCCAGCAGATCGGACAGGCGCCAGTACTTC
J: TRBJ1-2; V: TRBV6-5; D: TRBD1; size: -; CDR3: CASSSSGGRGYTF; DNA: TGTGCCAGCAGCTCATCAGGGGGACGTGGCTACACCTTC
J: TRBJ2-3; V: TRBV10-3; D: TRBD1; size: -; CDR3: CAISRDREDTQYF; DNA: TGTGCCATCAGTCGGGACAGGGAGGATACTCAGTATTTT
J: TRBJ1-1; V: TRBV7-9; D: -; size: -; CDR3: CASNFGTDEAFF; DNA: TGTGCCAGCAACTTTGGGACGGATGAAGCTTTCTTT
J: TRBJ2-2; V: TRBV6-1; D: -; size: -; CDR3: CASTTRGTAILTGELFF; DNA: TGTGCCAGCACCACAAGGGGAACTGCAATTCTCACCGGGGAGCTGTTTTTT
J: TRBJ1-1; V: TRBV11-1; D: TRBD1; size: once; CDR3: CARSLRDRGYMNTEAFF; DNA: TGTGCCAGGAGCCTGCGGGACAGGGGATACATGAACACTGAAGCTTTCTTT
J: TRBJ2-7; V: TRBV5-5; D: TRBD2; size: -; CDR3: CASNLVGSGRGEQYF; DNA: TGTGCCAGCAACTTGGTGGGCAGCGGGAGAGGCGAGCAGTACTTC
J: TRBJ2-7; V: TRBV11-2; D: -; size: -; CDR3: CATAGSHVLMQYF; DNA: TGTGCCACCGCGGGATCCCACGTGCTGATGCAGTACTTC
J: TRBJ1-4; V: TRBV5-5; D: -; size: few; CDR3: CASSPGVLNEKLFF; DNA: TGTGCCAGCAGCCCAGGGGTCCTTAATGAAAAACTGTTTTTT
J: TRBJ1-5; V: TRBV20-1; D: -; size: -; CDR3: CSASRQVVGNQPQHF; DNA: TGCAGTGCTAGTCGGCAGGTGGTGGGCAACCAGCCCCAGCATTTT
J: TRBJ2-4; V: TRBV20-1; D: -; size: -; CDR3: CSASDPDKGIRKAKNIQYF; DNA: TGCAGTGCTAGTGACCCGGACAAGGGGATTCGGAAAGCCAAGAACATTCAGTACTTC
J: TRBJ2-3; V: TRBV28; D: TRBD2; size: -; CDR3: CGSSLPSGLTDTQYF; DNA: TGTGGCAGCAGTTTACCTAGCGGGTTAACGGATACGCAGTATTTT
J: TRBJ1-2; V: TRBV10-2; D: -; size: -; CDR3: CASSEPGTDVYTF; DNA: TGCGCCAGTAGTGAGCCCGGGACTGATGTCTACACCTTC
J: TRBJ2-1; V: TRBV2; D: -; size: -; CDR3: CVSKRRGTDNEQFF; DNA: TGTGTCAGCAAAAGACGGGGGACTGACAATGAGCAGTTCTTC
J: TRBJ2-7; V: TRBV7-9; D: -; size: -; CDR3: CAGTSPGRQHERYF; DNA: TGTGCCGGCACCTCGCCAGGCAGACAGCACGAGCGGTACTTC
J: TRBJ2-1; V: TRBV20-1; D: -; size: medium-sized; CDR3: CSARARRAEQFF; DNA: TGCAGTGCTAGAGCCCGACGAGCTGAGCAGTTCTTC
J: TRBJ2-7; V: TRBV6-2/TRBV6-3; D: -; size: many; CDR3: CASSLPRDNRYEQYF; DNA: TGTGCCAGCAGCCTCCCCCGGGACAATCGCTACGAGCAGTACTTC
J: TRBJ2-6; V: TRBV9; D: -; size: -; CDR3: CASSVAGAGANVLTF; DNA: TGTGCCAGCAGCGTAGCAGGGGCTGGGGCCAACGTCCTGACTTTC
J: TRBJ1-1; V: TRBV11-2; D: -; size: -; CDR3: CASSRQANTEAFF; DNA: TGTGCTAGCAGCAGACAGGCAAACACGGAAGCTTTCTTT
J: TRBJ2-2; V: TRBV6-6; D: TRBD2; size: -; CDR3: CASSPSGSGIGELFF; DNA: TGTGCCAGCAGTCCTAGCGGGAGTGGCATCGGGGAGCTGTTTTTT
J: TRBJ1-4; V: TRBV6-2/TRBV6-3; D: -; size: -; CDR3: CATSTQDDNEKLFF; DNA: TGTGCCACATCTACACAGGACGATAATGAAAAACTGTTTTTC
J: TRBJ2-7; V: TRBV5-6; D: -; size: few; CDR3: CASSSISSCEQYF; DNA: TGTGCCAGCAGCTCAATTAGCTCCTGCGAGCAGTACTTC
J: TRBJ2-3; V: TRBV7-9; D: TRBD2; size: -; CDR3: CASSLEGGPVTDTRYF; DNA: TGTGCCAGCAGCTTAGAGGGAGGGCCGGTAACAGATACGCGGTATTTT
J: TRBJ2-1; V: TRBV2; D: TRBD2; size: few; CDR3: CASSAWAGVGNEQFF; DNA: TGTGCCAGCAGTGCATGGGCGGGAGTTGGGAATGAGCAGTTCTTC
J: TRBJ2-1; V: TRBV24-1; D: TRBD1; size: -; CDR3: CATSGTRDSPSNEQFF; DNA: TGTGCCACCAGTGGGACACGGGACAGCCCGTCCAATGAGCAGTTCTTC
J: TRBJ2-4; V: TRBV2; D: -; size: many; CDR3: CASSAPELVPGIQYF; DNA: TGTGCCAGCAGCGCCCCAGAGCTGGTTCCCGGCATTCAGTACTTC
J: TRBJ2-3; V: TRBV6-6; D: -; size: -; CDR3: CASMGSSIDTQYF; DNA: TGTGCCAGCATGGGCTCTAGCATAGATACGCAGTATTTT
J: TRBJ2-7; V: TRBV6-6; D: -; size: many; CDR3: CASSYSRQSYEQYF; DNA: TGTGCCAGCAGTTACTCTAGACAATCCTACGAGCAGTACTTC
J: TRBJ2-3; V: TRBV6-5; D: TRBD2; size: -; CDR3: CASGSRLAGGTDTQYF; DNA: TGTGCCAGCGGTTCCAGACTAGCGGGGGGCACAGATACGCAGTATTTT
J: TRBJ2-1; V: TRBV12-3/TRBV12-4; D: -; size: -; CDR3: CASTHAGRNEQFF; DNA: TGTGCCAGCACCCATGCTGGGCGCAATGAGCAGTTCTTC
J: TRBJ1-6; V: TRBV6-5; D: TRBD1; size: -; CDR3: CASSYFGRGRGSPLNF; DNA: TGTGCCAGCAGTTACTTCGGCAGGGGGCGCGGTTCGCCCCTCAACTTT
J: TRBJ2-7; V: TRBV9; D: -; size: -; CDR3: CASSVGWVAEVYEQYF; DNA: TGTGCCAGCAGCGTAGGCTGGGTAGCGGAAGTCTACGAGCAGTACTTC
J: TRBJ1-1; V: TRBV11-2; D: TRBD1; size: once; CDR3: CVSSSDRGRTEALF; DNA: TGTGTCAGCAGCTCGGACAGGGGTAGGACTGAAGCTTTATTT
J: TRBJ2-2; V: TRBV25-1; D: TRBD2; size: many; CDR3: CASRGLAVTGELFF; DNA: TGTGCCAGCAGAGGACTAGCGGTCACCGGGGAGCTGTTTTTT
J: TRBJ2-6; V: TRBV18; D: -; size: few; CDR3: CASSPGRGANVLTF; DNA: TGTGCCAGCTCACCAGGGAGAGGGGCCAACGTCCTGACTTTC
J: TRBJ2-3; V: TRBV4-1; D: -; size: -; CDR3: CASGLGRGDTQYF; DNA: TGCGCCAGCGGGCTGGGTAGAGGAGATACGCAGTATTTT
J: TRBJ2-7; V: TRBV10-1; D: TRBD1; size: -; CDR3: CASNEDRGSEQYF; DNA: TGCGCCAGCAATGAAGACAGGGGCAGCGAGCAGTACTTC
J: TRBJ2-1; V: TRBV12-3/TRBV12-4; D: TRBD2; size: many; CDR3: CASSFLAGPYNEQFF; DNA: TGTGCCAGCAGTTTTCTAGCGGGACCATACAATGAGCAGTTCTTC
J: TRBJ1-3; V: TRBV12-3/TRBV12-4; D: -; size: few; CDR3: CASRITGTGNTIYF; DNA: TGTGCCAGCAGAATTACAGGGACTGGAAACACCATATATTTT
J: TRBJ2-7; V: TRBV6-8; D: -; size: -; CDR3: CASSHSGYEEYF; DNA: TGTGCCAGCAGTCACTCAGGGTACGAGGAGTACTTC
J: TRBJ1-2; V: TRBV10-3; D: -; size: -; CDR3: CAISESRRGGGYTF; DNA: TGTGCCATCAGTGAATCGAGGCGGGGGGGTGGCTACACCTTC
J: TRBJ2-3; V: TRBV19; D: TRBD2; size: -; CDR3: CVSSWSGGSVSDTQYF; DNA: TGTGTCAGTAGTTGGTCGGGAGGAAGCGTGAGTGATACGCAGTATTTT
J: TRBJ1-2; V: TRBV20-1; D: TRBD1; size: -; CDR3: CSATTGGMCGYTF; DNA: TGCAGTGCTACAACAGGGGGGATGTGTGGCTACACCTTC
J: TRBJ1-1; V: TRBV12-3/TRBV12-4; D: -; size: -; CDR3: CASSFFEKSGAFF; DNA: TGTGCCAGCAGTTTTTTCGAGAAGTCTGGAGCTTTCTTT
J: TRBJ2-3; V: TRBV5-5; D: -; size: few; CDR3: CASSLEADTDTQYF; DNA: TGTGCCAGCAGCTTGGAGGCGGACACAGATACGCAGTATTTT
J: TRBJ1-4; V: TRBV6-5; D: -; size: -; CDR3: CASSYGQGATNEKLFF; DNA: TGTGCCAGCAGTTACGGGCAGGGTGCAACTAATGAAAAACTGTTTTTT
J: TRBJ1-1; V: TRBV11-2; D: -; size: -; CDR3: CASSRQTNIEASF; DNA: TGTGCCAGCAGCAGACAGACGAACATTGAAGCTTCCTTC
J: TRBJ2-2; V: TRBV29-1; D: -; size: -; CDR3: CSVARGSNTRELFF; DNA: TGCAGCGTTGCCCGGGGGTCGAACACCCGGGAGCTGTTTTTT